Shown below are 16 T cell receptor beta chains from a single sample sequenced in a study of blood T cell repertoires in COVID-19. TCRdb's table, derived via immunoSEQ multiplex PCR, lists solely in-frame clones and lacks some. The sample contains some 19,000 clones, 65% to 80% of which appear only once. Sequenced: peripheral blood. Receptor source: a man between 70 and 80 years old with COVID-19, enrolled during active disease.

This chain joins TRBV11-2 and TRBJ1-1, with 8 bases aligning to TRBD1. CDR3 length equals 14 residues. From germline, CDR1 is SGHAT and CDR2 FQNNGV. J gave up 1 base and V 5 bases, and 3 bases lay outside the gene matches. CDR3 DNA: TGTGCCAGCAGCCTGGGACAGGCGAACACTGAAGCTTTCTTT. Its translation is CASSLGQANTEAFF.

The chain is built from TRBV27 and TRBJ2-7; a weak D match, TRBD1 (5 bases). Germline values: CDR1 MNHEY, CDR2 SMNVEV (reference sequence). V was trimmed by 6 bases and J by 7 bases, leaving 16 bases between them. CDR3 length: 13 residues. The CDR3 protein is CASSLIGAGEQYF. The CDR3 DNA is TGTGCCAGCAGCCTTATTGGGGCCGGGGAGCAGTACTTC.

The chain combines TRBV4-1 with TRBJ1-2, with 9 bases aligning to TRBD1. Germline CDR1 MGHRA, CDR2 YSYEKL. This CDR3 region has 16 residues. J was trimmed by 5 bases and V by 1 base; bases with no gene match: 8. The CDR3 loop reads CASSQVSGTGHYGYTF. In DNA form, the CDR3 reads TGCGCCAGCAGCCAAGTAAGCGGGACAGGGCATTATGGCTACACCTTC.

The rearrangement uses TRBV24-1 and TRBJ1-3; 8 positions match TRBD1. This CDR3 comprises 16 residues. V lost 6 bases and J lost 2; bases outside the gene matches: 8. Germline lookup yields CDR1 KGHDR and CDR2 SFDVKD. Here the CDR3 reads CATSPGQGGAGNTIYF. CDR3 coding DNA: TGTGCCACCAGTCCTGGACAGGGTGGGGCTGGAAACACCATATATTTT.

The J gene is TRBJ2-3, the V gene TRBV15; possibly TRBD1 for D (6 bases). Trimming pared 6 bases from V and 2 bases from J, leaving 18 bases between. The CDR3 sequence is 16 residues long. CDR1 is LNHNV, CDR2 YYDKDF, per germline (reference sequence). CDR3 sequence (DNA): TGTGCCACCAGGGCGAGGGATGGGGACACCACAGATACGCAGTATTTT. Protein product: CATRARDGDTTDTQYF. Supplemented by reference TRBV15 and TRBJ2-3, the full variable domain reads DAMVIQNPRYQVTQFGKPVTLSCSQTLNHNVMYWYQQKSSQAPKLLFHYYDKDFNNEADTPDNFQSRRPNTSFCFLDIRSPGLGDTAMYLCATRARDGDTTDTQYFGPGTRLTVL.

The chain recombines TRBV3-1 (or the pseudogene TRBV3-2) with TRBJ2-7; a possible D gene is TRBD2 (5 bases). Trimming took off 4 bases at V and 9 bases at J, with 16 bases between the two ends. CDR1 is LGHDT and CDR2 is YNNKEL in the germline V gene (reference sequence). CDR3 length: 13 amino acids. The CDR3 loop is CASSRRTDVWQYF. The CDR3 DNA reads TGTGCCAGCAGCCGCCGGACTGACGTATGGCAGTACTTC.

The J gene is TRBJ1-5, the V gene TRBV28; unclear D gene. CDR1 and CDR2 from the germline V gene are MDHEN and SYDVKM. Trimming stripped 6 bases from V and 6 bases from J, with 12 bases between. This CDR3 spans 13 amino acids. This CDR3 is CASSPLSSQPQHF. CDR3 sequence (DNA): TGTGCCAGCAGCCCCCTTTCGAGTCAGCCCCAGCATTTT.

The chain uses TRBV3-1 (or the pseudogene TRBV3-2) and TRBJ1-5; D not resolved. Per the germline V gene, CDR1 is LGHDT and CDR2 is YNNKEL (reference sequence). CDR3 length: 14 amino acids. V gave up 1 base and J gave up 7 bases, with 11 bases separating them. In nucleotides, the CDR3 is TGTGCCAGCAGCCAAGGAGGGTCGGGGCAGCCCCAGCATTTT. This codes for CASSQGGSGQPQHF.

This clone was seen a handful of times. This chain links TRBV5-8 with TRBJ1-1, with D unclear. CDR1 and CDR2 (germline): SGHTS, YDEGEE. The CDR3 extends over 13 amino acids. Trimming took off 7 bases at V and 11 bases at J, with 21 bases between the two ends. CDR3 loop: CASRELKGARAFF. Written as DNA, the CDR3 is TGTGCCAGCCGGGAACTTAAGGGAGCTAGGGCTTTCTTT.

CDR3 sequence reads: CASSFSSGANVLTF. The CDR3 DNA follows: TGTGCCAGCAGTTTTAGCTCTGGGGCCAACGTCCTGACTTTC. This chain joins TRBV27 and TRBJ2-6; no reliable D call. Germline-derived CDR1 and CDR2 are MNHEY and SMNVEV (reference sequence). Trimming removed 3 bases at V and 0 bases at J, with 3 bases between. The CDR3 extends over 14 amino acids.

This sequence joins TRBV5-4 and TRBJ2-1; TRBD2 aligns across 7 bases. The junction had 3 bases not matched to a gene; V was cut back by 3 bases and J by 3 bases. The length of the CDR3 is 14 residues. CDR1 SGHNT and CDR2 YYREEE come from the germline V gene (reference sequence). The CDR3 loop reads CASSSSGVYNEQFF. DNA of the CDR3: TGTGCCAGCAGCTCGAGCGGGGTCTACAATGAGCAGTTCTTC.

This clone was seen a single time. The genes are TRBV11-3 and TRBJ2-5, with 13 bases fitting TRBD2. This CDR3 is 16 amino acids long. Looked up from germline, CDR1 is SGHNT and CDR2 is YENEEA. With V trimmed by 5 bases and J by 5 bases, 8 bases remained unmatched. The CDR3 nucleotides are TGTGCCAGCAGCCCCGGACTAGCGGGAGTCCGTGAGACCCAGTACTTC. This codes for CASSPGLAGVRETQYF.

The V call is TRBV5-1, the J call TRBJ1-1; D remains unclear. This CDR3 region has 12 residues. Germline CDR1 is SGHRS and CDR2 is YFSETQ. V dropped 0 bases and J dropped 5 bases, with 5 bases sitting between them. CDR3 residues: CASSLDGTEAFF. The CDR3 DNA is TGCGCCAGCAGCTTGGACGGGACTGAAGCTTTCTTT.

The chain recombines TRBV30 with TRBJ1-6; possible D gene TRBD1, 5 bases. Per the germline V gene, CDR1 is GTSNPN and CDR2 is SVGIG (reference sequence). The CDR3 has 18 amino acids. Trimming shortened V by 4 bases and J by 6 bases, and 25 bases separated the two germline ends. The CDR3, as DNA: TGTGCCTGGACTCCAGCAGGGCGGTTAAGAAAAGTTAATTCACCCCTCCACTTT. As protein: CAWTPAGRLRKVNSPLHF.

This clone was observed a handful of times. J is TRBJ2-2 and V is TRBV27, with TRBD1 as a possible D gene (6 bases). Germline CDR1 reads MNHEY; CDR2 reads SMNVEV (reference sequence). Trimming pared 5 bases from V and 9 bases from J, leaving 10 bases between. The CDR3 is 12 amino acids. CDR3 coding DNA: TGTGCCAGCAGTGGCACAGGGAGGGAGCTGTTTTTT. Amino acids: CASSGTGRELFF.

This clone was seen once. The chain uses TRBV10-1 and TRBJ1-1; D ambiguous. V lost 8 bases and J lost 4, with 14 bases in between. This CDR3 contains 13 residues. The germline CDR1 and CDR2 sequences are WNHNN and SYGVQD (reference sequence). The CDR3 bases are TGCGCCAGCTCACTTCTTCGCGGCACTGAAGCTTTCTTT. Residues: CASSLLRGTEAFF.